This paragraph covers one T cell receptor (beta chain) sequence. The CDR3 is made up of 15 amino acids. Germline lookup yields CDR1 SGHNT and CDR2 YYREEE (reference sequence). Trimming shortened V by 4 bases and J by 2 bases, and 15 bases separated the two germline ends. The sample belongs to a study of CD8 T cells in Susac syndrome. Study details: Patients with Susac syndrome were, at the time of blood collection, therapy-naive, maintained on corticosteroids, or maintained on intravenous immunoglobulin alone.

After extraction with the RNeasy kit, about 0.5 to 1 ug of the RNA was reverse transcribed using random hexamers. TCRdb reprocessed the immunoSEQ multiplex PCR reads with MiXCR, giving one entry per CDR3 protein. The sample records under 85,000 distinct CDR3 sequences, approximately 93% being singletons. Sequencing used CD8+ T cells from PBMCs. This rearrangement joins TRBV5-4 to TRBJ2-5; maybe TRBD2 (5 bases). This clonotype originated in a human donor with Susac syndrome. The CDR3, as DNA: TGTGCCAGCAGCACCCTCGGACTGCTACAAGAGACCCAGTACTTC. This sequence encodes CASSTLGLLQETQYF.